The next 18 T cell receptor beta chains were all read from a single sample in a study of blood T cell repertoires in COVID-19. This table comes from immunoSEQ multiplex PCR, and its TCRdb copy is limited to in-frame clones, with some not included. The table has 180,000 or so clones, about 88% seen once. The sample comprised peripheral blood. The source is a woman under 40 with active or convalescent COVID-19.

The chain carries TRBV11-3 and TRBJ2-7, with TRBD1 identical over 9 bases. This CDR3 has 14 amino acids. CDR1 and CDR2 from the germline V gene are SGHNT and YENEEA. With 7 bases clipped from V and 5 bases from J, the junction kept 9 bases outside the gene matches. CDR3 in DNA: TGTGCCAGCATGCGGGGACAGGGCAGGCACGAGCAGTACTTC. Translating it yields CASMRGQGRHEQYF.

The gene calls are TRBV9 and TRBJ1-2; D might be TRBD1 (6 bases). The CDR3 is made up of 19 amino acids. CDR1 is SGDLS, CDR2 YYNGEE, per germline. V lost 3 bases and J lost 4, with 28 bases in between. The DNA of the CDR3 is TGTGCCAGCAGCGCCCTGGGCCCGGGGGCAAGCGGGATAGGCTATGGCTACACCTTC. This gives the protein CASSALGPGASGIGYGYTF.

The chain links TRBV6-6 to TRBJ1-4, with TRBD1 matching over 7 bases. The CDR3 is 17 amino acids. Germline CDR1 MNHNY, CDR2 SVGAGI (reference sequence). The V gene end was trimmed by 5 bases and the J gene end by 0 bases; junction bases not matched to a gene: 9. The CDR3 DNA sequence: TGTGCCAGCAGTCGCCGACAGGGAATGGCAACTAATGAAAAACTGTTTTTT. Protein: CASSRRQGMATNEKLFF.

This clone was detected only once. This rearrangement joins TRBV7-9 to TRBJ2-3; 7 bases map to TRBD1. Germline V gene sequence: CDR1 SEHNR, CDR2 FQNEAQ (reference sequence). The CDR3 runs to 13 residues. Trimming removed 5 bases from V and 7 bases from J; junction bases left unmatched: 6. This chain's CDR3 is CASSPQGQHTQYF. DNA for the CDR3: TGTGCCAGCAGCCCCCAGGGACAGCATACGCAGTATTTT. The complete variable domain, with remaining parts taken from reference TRBV7-9 and TRBJ2-3, reads DTGVSQNPRHKITKRGQNVTFRCDPISEHNRLYWYRQTLGQGPEFLTYFQNEAQLEKSRLLSDRFSAERPKGSFSTLEIQRTEQGDSAMYLCASSPQGQHTQYFGPGTRLTVL.

This sequence joins TRBV3-1 (or the pseudogene TRBV3-2) and TRBJ1-4; the D is unclear. The V end lost 1 base, the J end lost 8 bases, and 11 bases lay between the germline ends. The length of the CDR3 is 14 residues. Germline-derived CDR1 and CDR2 are LGHDT and YNNKEL (reference sequence). The CDR3 nucleotides read TGTGCCAGCAGCCAAGCGGAAGGGAGGGAAAAACTGTTTTTT. Protein: CASSQAEGREKLFF.

V and J are TRBV6-6 and TRBJ1-5; D is uncertain. Germline CDR1 reads MNHNY; CDR2 reads SVGAGI (reference sequence). The CDR3 has 15 amino acids. Deletions cut 0 bases from V and 4 bases from J, with 10 bases between. CDR3 loop: CASSYSGRSNQPQHF. As DNA, the CDR3 is TGTGCCAGCAGTTACTCGGGGAGGTCAAATCAGCCCCAGCATTTT.

The chain employs TRBV5-6 and TRBJ2-4; D may be TRBD2 (5 bases). CDR3 size: 15 residues. Looked up from germline, CDR1 is SGHDT and CDR2 is YYEEEE. Trimming pared 0 bases from V and 9 bases from J, leaving 16 bases between. CDR3 nucleotides: TGTGCCAGCAGCTTGGTTCCACGGGCAGGAGGCATTCAGTACTTC. The encoded protein is CASSLVPRAGGIQYF.

The genes are TRBV11-2 and TRBJ1-2; 7 bases map to TRBD1. J was trimmed by 7 bases and V by 0 bases; bases with no gene match: 8. There are 15 residues in the CDR3. Germline loops: CDR1 SGHAT, CDR2 FQNNGV. CDR3 protein: CASSLEYRGSVGYTF. In DNA, the CDR3 is TGTGCCAGCAGCTTAGAGTACAGGGGCTCGGTTGGCTACACCTTC.

V usage is TRBV5-4 and J usage is TRBJ2-3; possible D gene TRBD2, 5 bases. This CDR3 contains 16 residues. Trimming cost V 4 bases and J 1 base, with 16 bases left between them. From germline, CDR1 is SGHNT and CDR2 YYREEE (reference sequence). For the CDR3, the DNA is TGTGCCAGCAGCCGGGGTGCAGGTACGGGCACAGATACGCAGTATTTT. This gives the protein CASSRGAGTGTDTQYF.

The V and J genes are TRBV27 and TRBJ1-4; the D is unclear. V shed 0 bases and J shed 6 bases, with 11 bases lying between them. The germline gives CDR1 MNHEY, CDR2 SMNVEV (reference sequence). The CDR3 loop spans 15 amino acids. The CDR3 DNA is TGTGCCAGCAGTTTATCCGCCAGCGAGCATGAAAAACTGTTTTTT. Protein: CASSLSASEHEKLFF.

This chain joins TRBV7-9 and TRBJ2-1, with D possibly TRBD2 on 5 matching bases. Germline CDR1 reads SEHNR; CDR2 reads FQNEAQ (reference sequence). Trimming took 5 bases from V and 7 from J, leaving 12 bases between them. CDR3 size: 13 residues. CDR3 sequence: CASSPPAENEQFF. For the CDR3, the DNA is TGTGCCAGCAGCCCCCCAGCGGAGAATGAGCAGTTCTTC.

The chain recombines TRBV6-5 with TRBJ1-5; no firm D call. This CDR3 region has 15 residues. CDR1 is MNHEY and CDR2 is SVGAGI in the germline V gene. V lost 6 bases to trimming and J lost 0 bases, with 12 bases between them. CDR3 sequence (DNA): TGTGCCAGCAGAAGGACCGACTATAGCAATCAGCCCCAGCATTTT. Protein sequence: CASRRTDYSNQPQHF.

The J gene is TRBJ2-1, the V gene TRBV19; TRBD2 might be the D (6 bases). Germline V gene sequence: CDR1 LNHDA, CDR2 SQIVND (reference sequence). The CDR3 spans 14 residues. V shed 5 bases and J shed 4 bases, with 12 bases lying between them. The chain's CDR3 is CASSQGGVYNEQFF. The DNA for the CDR3 is TGTGCCAGTAGTCAGGGCGGGGTTTACAATGAGCAGTTCTTC.

In DNA, the CDR3 is TGTGCCAGCAGTGGAGACAGGGTTGGCTACACCTTC. The encoded protein is CASSGDRVGYTF. The V call is TRBV7-6, the J call TRBJ1-2; 7 bases align to TRBD1. The V and J ends lost 6 bases and 7 bases, in that order; junction bases with no gene match: 5. The CDR3 length is 12 residues. Germline V gene data show CDR1 as SGHVS and CDR2 as FNYEAQ.

This chain uses TRBV29-1 with TRBJ2-5; 7 bases map to TRBD1. The CDR3 length is 13 residues. V was pared by 0 bases and J by 5 bases, with 3 bases of the junction left unmatched. Germline V gives CDR1 SQVTM, CDR2 ANQGSEA. The DNA of the CDR3 is TGCAGCGTTGAAGATCTGACAGGGGAGACCCAGTACTTC. It yields the protein CSVEDLTGETQYF.

The J gene is TRBJ1-5, the V gene TRBV11-2; 8 bases align to TRBD1. Germline V gives CDR1 SGHAT, CDR2 FQNNGV. The CDR3 is 14 amino acids. The V gene end was trimmed by 5 bases and the J gene end by 4 bases; junction bases not matched to a gene: 4. The CDR3 DNA reads as TGTGCCAGCAGCCCCACAGGGGGGAATCAGCCCCAGCATTTT. Protein product: CASSPTGGNQPQHF.

The V gene is TRBV5-1, the J gene TRBJ1-1, with TRBD1 as a possible D gene (6 bases). The CDR3 has 14 amino acids. V lost 6 bases to trimming and J lost 3 bases, with 15 bases between them. CDR1 is SGHRS, CDR2 YFSETQ, per germline. CDR3 amino acids: CASTPFPGDTEAFF. DNA for the CDR3: TGCGCCAGCACCCCTTTCCCAGGGGACACTGAAGCTTTCTTT.

This sequence joins TRBV5-1 and TRBJ2-7, with a weak D call TRBD1 (6 bases). CDR1 is SGHRS and CDR2 is YFSETQ in the germline V gene. The CDR3 runs 14 residues. V gave up 1 base and J gave up 0 bases, with 8 bases separating them. The CDR3 DNA reads as TGCGCCAGCAGCTTGACCAGGGGCTCCTACGAGCAGTACTTC. Protein sequence: CASSLTRGSYEQYF.